One sample yielded the 12 T cell receptor beta chains listed below, sequenced in a study of cytomegalovirus exposure and HLA in healthy donors. 13 Jbeta primers and 60 Vbeta primers were used for the PCR. Produced via immunoSEQ multiplex PCR; TCRdb's table is partial and in-frame only. The table lists roughly 57,000 clones. The source material was PBMCs. Receptors originate from a woman in her twenties or thirties in good health and CMV-seropositive.

The chain recombines TRBV6-1 with TRBJ2-3; 7 nucleotides match TRBD2. Germline trimming cut 2 bases from V and 0 bases from J; bases unmatched to any gene: 5. The germline gives CDR1 MNHNS, CDR2 SASEGT. The CDR3 is 16 residues long. CDR3 amino acids: CASSERWRGSTDTQYF. CDR3 sequence (DNA): TGTGCCAGCAGTGAACGTTGGCGGGGGAGCACAGATACGCAGTATTTT.

The genes are TRBV27 and TRBJ1-1; D is unresolved. The CDR3 sequence is 13 residues long. Trimming stripped 1 base from V and 1 base from J, with 4 bases between. CDR1 and CDR2 from the germline V gene are MNHEY and SMNVEV (reference sequence). The CDR3 bases are TGTGCCAGCAGTTTATTCGGGAACACTGAAGCTTTCTTT. Translated, it gives CASSLFGNTEAFF.

The chain is built from TRBV5-1 and TRBJ2-7; 14 bases are shared with TRBD2. The J segment lost 0 bases and the V segment lost 4 bases, leaving 9 bases of the junction unmatched. Germline CDR1 reads SGHRS; CDR2 reads YFSETQ. The length of the CDR3 is 18 residues. The CDR3 sequence: CASSPGTSGSPGSYEQYF. The CDR3 nucleotides read TGCGCCAGCAGCCCCGGGACTAGCGGGAGTCCCGGCTCCTACGAGCAGTACTTC.

The chain couples TRBV5-6 to TRBJ1-1; weak D call: TRBD1 (5 bases). The ends were cut back, 2 bases at V and 5 bases at J, with 7 bases in the middle. Germline V gene lookup returns CDR1 SGHDT and CDR2 YYEEEE. The CDR3 runs 12 residues. In DNA form, the CDR3 reads TGTGCCAGCAGCTTCGGGACTACTGAAGCTTTCTTT. Amino acid sequence: CASSFGTTEAFF.

The V gene is TRBV6-1, the J gene TRBJ2-7; TRBD2 might be the D (5 bases). The V and J ends lost 2 bases and 2 bases respectively, with 13 bases between them. This CDR3 comprises 15 residues. Germline V CDR1 and CDR2: MNHNS, SASEGT. The CDR3 loop is CASSERGLVPYEQYF. DNA of the CDR3: TGTGCCAGCAGTGAACGAGGGCTAGTTCCCTACGAGCAGTACTTC.

As DNA, the CDR3 is TGTGCCAGCAGCCAGGATCGTAGCTCTAACTATGGCTACACCTTC. Its translation: CASSQDRSSNYGYTF. The rearrangement joins TRBV4-2 to TRBJ1-2; D ambiguous. The germline gives CDR1 LGHNA, CDR2 YNFKEQ. The CDR3 has 15 residues. V shed 3 bases and J shed 0 bases, with 11 bases lying between them.

The chain recombines TRBV28 with TRBJ1-1; TRBD1 might be the D (5 bases). Germline CDR1 MDHEN, CDR2 SYDVKM. The CDR3 is 13 residues long. Between the trimmed V and J ends, which lost 5 bases and 4 bases, there was a span of 11 bases. In nucleotides, the CDR3 is TGTGCCAGCAGTCCAGCGGGGGTCACTGAAGCTTTCTTT. The encoded protein is CASSPAGVTEAFF.

The J gene is TRBJ1-1, the V gene TRBV5-6, with 11 bases lining up with TRBD1. J lost 5 bases, V lost 3 bases, and 9 bases had no gene match. Looked up from germline, CDR1 is SGHDT and CDR2 is YYEEEE. The CDR3 spans 16 residues. The CDR3 sequence is CASSSAGQGAGTEAFF. In DNA form, the CDR3 reads TGTGCCAGCAGCTCCGCCGGACAGGGGGCTGGAACTGAAGCTTTCTTT.

The V gene is TRBV5-1, the J gene TRBJ2-7, with 8 bases fitting TRBD2. Germline values: CDR1 SGHRS, CDR2 YFSETQ. Trimming took 4 bases from V and 2 from J; bases not matched to a gene: 5. The CDR3 runs 14 residues. The CDR3 bases are TGCGCCAGCAGCCCGGGGGGGCAAACCTACGAGCAGTACTTC. Its protein product is CASSPGGQTYEQYF.

This sequence joins TRBV2 and TRBJ2-5, with D perhaps TRBD2 (6 bases). Trimming stripped 8 bases from V and 3 bases from J, with 10 bases between. Germline CDR1 is SNHLY and CDR2 is FYNNEI. The CDR3 consists of 12 residues. CDR3 sequence: CASWGGEETQYF. In DNA, the CDR3 is TGTGCCAGCTGGGGCGGGGAAGAGACCCAGTACTTC.

The V and J genes are TRBV6-5 and TRBJ2-2; D not certain. The CDR3 length is 12 residues. The germline V gene has CDR1 MNHEY and CDR2 SVGAGI. V lost 6 bases and J 7 bases, leaving 9 bases between the germline ends. The CDR3 region is CASSNPSGELFF. In nucleotides, the CDR3 is TGTGCCAGCAGCAACCCCAGCGGGGAGCTGTTTTTT.

The chain carries TRBV15 and TRBJ1-1; 7 bases match TRBD1. From germline, CDR1 is LNHNV and CDR2 YYDKDF (reference sequence). The junction had 8 bases not matched to a gene; V was cut back by 2 bases and J by 5 bases. CDR3 length equals 15 residues. The CDR3 reads CATSRFEGALTEAFF. In DNA form, the CDR3 reads TGTGCCACCAGCAGATTCGAGGGGGCGCTTACTGAAGCTTTCTTT.